This TCR beta chain was profiled in a study of T cells in localized non-small cell lung cancer. Generated by immunoSEQ multiplex PCR, the TCRdb table keeps only in-frame clones and is missing some. The repertoire consists of roughly 20,000 clones, with over 75% occurring once and the leading ten covering under 30%. Germline CDR1 reads SGHDN; CDR2 reads FVKESK. The CDR3 spans 14 residues. Losses at the gene ends were 2 bases for V and 6 bases for J; bases not matched to a gene: 7. The source of this sequence is a male donor older than 55 with stage II lung adenocarcinoma. The rearrangement uses TRBV14 and TRBJ2-7, with TRBD1 identical over 7 bases. Here the sequenced sample was peripheral blood mononuclear cells, taken before any cancer treatment. The CDR3 loop reads CASSQLTGIGEQYF. The CDR3 DNA reads TGTGCCAGCAGCCAATTGACAGGGATTGGCGAGCAGTACTTC. Full variable domain (outside the CDR3, taken from reference TRBV14 and TRBJ2-7): EAGVTQFPSHSVIEKGQTVTLRCDPISGHDNLYWYRRVMGKEIKFLLHFVKESKQDESGMPNNRFLAERTGGTYSTLKVQPAELEDSGVYFCASSQLTGIGEQYFGPGTRLTVT.